This T cell receptor (beta chain) was sequenced for a study of cytomegalovirus exposure and HLA in healthy donors. Broader study findings: Most TCR sequences were seen very rarely across donors, but some public TCRs occurred in many.

Both 60 Vbeta primers and 13 Jbeta primers went into the PCR. Sequencing used immunoSEQ multiplex PCR; TCRdb keeps in-frame clones, though not all of them. This sample carries 130,000 to 150,000 clones, more than 75% of them seen once, and the ten largest clones take approximately 5.1%. This CDR3 region has 15 residues. With 0 bases clipped from V and 10 bases from J, the junction kept 8 bases outside the gene matches. CDR1 is SGDLS, CDR2 YYNGEE, per germline. As regards this clone: No antigen is known for it.

The J gene is TRBJ2-1, the V gene TRBV9; TRBD2 matches 9 bases. This clonotype was obtained from a male donor in good health and CMV-seronegative. Sequenced sample: PBMCs. CDR3 nucleotide sequence: TGTGCCAGCAGCGTAGGGGCTAGCGGGGCTCGGGAGCAGTTCTTC. Its translation: CASSVGASGAREQFF.